This TCR beta chain emerged from a study of graft-versus-host responses after intestinal transplantation. This table comes from immunoSEQ multiplex PCR, and its TCRdb copy is limited to in-frame clones, with some not included. The sample includes about 9,500 clones, roughly 90% of them seen just once. The source of this sequence is a human patient who received an intestinal transplant, so some T cells may come from the graft donor. The sequencing here drew on PBMCs, taken more than 230 days after intestinal transplant.

This chain's CDR3 is CASQRRGGYTGELFF. For the CDR3, the DNA is TGTGCCAGTCAGCGGAGGGGAGGCTATACCGGGGAGCTGTTTTTT. The genes are TRBV27 and TRBJ2-2; TRBD2 might be the D (6 bases). The CDR3 runs 15 residues. Germline V CDR1 and CDR2: MNHEY, SMNVEV (reference sequence). V was pared by 9 bases and J by 5 bases, with 19 bases between.